Listed here are 10 T cell receptor beta chains from one sample, sequenced in a study of blood T cell repertoires in COVID-19. Assay used: immunoSEQ multiplex PCR; TCRdb lists only in-frame clones, some missing. The data show around 250,000 clones, roughly 88% seen once. Sequencing was done on a sample of PBMCs or T cells enriched from blood (not recorded which). These receptors were obtained from a woman in her forties or fifties who had recovered from COVID-19.

The chain carries TRBV7-9 and TRBJ2-7; 11 positions match TRBD2. J gave up 3 bases and V 2 bases, and 3 bases lay outside the gene matches. This CDR3 region has 15 residues. The germline V gene encodes CDR1 SEHNR and CDR2 FQNEAQ (reference sequence). CDR3 region: CASSLTGTSGYEQYF. CDR3 DNA sequence: TGTGCCAGCAGCTTAACCGGGACTAGCGGCTACGAGCAGTACTTC.

This clone was detected only a few times. V is TRBV6-6 and J is TRBJ2-3; D call uncertain. Per germline, CDR1 MNHNY and CDR2 SVGAGI (reference sequence). This CDR3 contains 12 residues. V lost 8 bases to trimming and J lost 2 bases, with 8 bases between them. CDR3 bases: TGTGCCAGCTTTGACTTCACAGATACGCAGTATTTT. This codes for CASFDFTDTQYF.

This clone was observed once. J is TRBJ2-7 and V is TRBV28; possible D gene TRBD1, 5 bases. V dropped 2 bases and J dropped 0 bases, with 8 bases sitting between them. This CDR3 has 14 amino acids. Germline assignment: CDR1 MDHEN and CDR2 SYDVKM. In DNA form, the CDR3 reads TGTGCCAGCAGTTTAAGGGGCCTCTCCTACGAGCAGTACTTC. It is translated as CASSLRGLSYEQYF.

The J gene is TRBJ1-4, the V gene TRBV12-3 or TRBV12-4; D gene ambiguous. The length of the CDR3 is 12 residues. Between the trimmed V and J ends, which lost 7 bases and 3 bases, there was a span of 6 bases. CDR3 in amino acids: CASKSPNEKLFF. The CDR3, as DNA: TGTGCCAGCAAAAGCCCTAATGAAAAACTGTTTTTT.

V usage is TRBV20-1 and J usage is TRBJ1-4; D unresolved. V lost 3 bases, J lost 8 bases, and 7 bases lay in between. CDR3 length: 11 amino acids. Germline loops: CDR1 DFQATT, CDR2 SNEGSKA (reference sequence). CDR3 in DNA: TGCAGTGCTAGCTTGGGCGAAAAACTGTTTTTT. Residues: CSASLGEKLFF.

The rearrangement uses TRBV27 and TRBJ1-4; the match to TRBD1 covers 7 bases. With V trimmed by 4 bases and J by 5 bases, 10 bases remained unmatched. In germline, CDR1 is MNHEY, CDR2 SMNVEV (reference sequence). This CDR3 is 16 amino acids long. CDR3 DNA sequence: TGTGCCAGCAGTTCAGAATCCGGGACAGAGAATGAAAAACTGTTTTTT. Amino acids: CASSSESGTENEKLFF.

The chain has TRBV7-2 and TRBJ2-1; D is perhaps TRBD1 (8 bases). Deletions cut 3 bases from V and 4 bases from J, with 13 bases between. Per germline, CDR1 SGHTA and CDR2 FQGNSA. The CDR3 consists of 15 residues. The CDR3 spells CASSFGQGLYNEQFF. CDR3 DNA sequence: TGTGCCAGCAGCTTCGGACAGGGACTATACAATGAGCAGTTCTTC.

This clone occurred once. The rearrangement joins TRBV3-1 (or the pseudogene TRBV3-2) to TRBJ2-7; D is undetermined. The CDR3 sequence is 11 residues long. V lost 1 base and J 5 bases, leaving 3 bases between the germline ends. The germline V gene encodes CDR1 LGHDT and CDR2 YNNKEL (reference sequence). The CDR3 reads CASSQGNEQYF. CDR3 in DNA: TGTGCCAGCAGCCAAGGTAACGAGCAGTACTTC.

The gene calls are TRBV12-3 or TRBV12-4 and TRBJ1-5; D perhaps matches TRBD1 (6 bases). The CDR3 totals 13 residues. V dropped 6 bases and J dropped 7 bases, with 13 bases sitting between them. CDR3 sequence reads: CASSRGQSQPQHF. Here the CDR3 DNA reads TGTGCCAGCAGCCGGGGACAATCCCAGCCCCAGCATTTT.

The chain has TRBV9 and TRBJ1-6; D is perhaps TRBD1 (5 bases). Germline V gene lookup returns CDR1 SGDLS and CDR2 YYNGEE. This CDR3 region has 15 residues. Trimming stripped 0 bases from V and 8 bases from J, with 12 bases between. The CDR3 loop reads CASSVASGLDSPLHF. CDR3 DNA: TGTGCCAGCAGCGTAGCATCAGGGTTGGATTCACCCCTCCACTTT.